This TCR beta chain was profiled in a study of blood T cell repertoires in COVID-19. Study-wide context: Donors in the United States, Italy and Spain gave samples during acute or convalescent COVID-19. Sample material is recorded as cDNA or gDNA derived from T cells, B-cell-depleted T cells, or PBMCs.

Germline V gene sequence: CDR1 SGHNT, CDR2 YYREEE (reference sequence). The CDR3 totals 14 residues. V lost 4 bases, J lost 4 bases, and 4 bases stayed unmatched. The Seattle site enrolled patients during active infection and followed them longitudinally. Methods used by the authors: Nucleated cell counts were estimated from reference gene primer amplification. The table came from immunoSEQ multiplex PCR; TCRdb's copy has only in-frame clones and leaves some out. That table gives V, J and clone size, and the DNA gave D and trimming. The sample has about 250,000 clones; approximately 88% are singletons.

The receptor was isolated from a young woman with COVID-19, enrolled during active disease. The sample was peripheral blood. The chain combines TRBV5-4 with TRBJ1-1, with TRBD1 identical over 10 bases. DNA for the CDR3: TGTGCCAGCAGCCCGGACAGGGGGGGCACTGAAGCTTTCTTT. This gives the protein CASSPDRGGTEAFF.